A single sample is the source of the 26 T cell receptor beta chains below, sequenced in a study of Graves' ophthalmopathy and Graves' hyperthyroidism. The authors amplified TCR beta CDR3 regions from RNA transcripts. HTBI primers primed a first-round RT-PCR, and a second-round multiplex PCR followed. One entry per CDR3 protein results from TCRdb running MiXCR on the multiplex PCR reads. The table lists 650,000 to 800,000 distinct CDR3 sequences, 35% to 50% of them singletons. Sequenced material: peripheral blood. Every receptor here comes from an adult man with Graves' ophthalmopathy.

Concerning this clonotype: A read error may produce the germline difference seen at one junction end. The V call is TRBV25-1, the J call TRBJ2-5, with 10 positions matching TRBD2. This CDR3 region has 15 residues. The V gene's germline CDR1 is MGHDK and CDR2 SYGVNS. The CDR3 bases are TGTGCCAGCAGTGAATCTAGCGGGAGACAAAAGACCCAGTATTTC. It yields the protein CASSESSGRQKTQYF.

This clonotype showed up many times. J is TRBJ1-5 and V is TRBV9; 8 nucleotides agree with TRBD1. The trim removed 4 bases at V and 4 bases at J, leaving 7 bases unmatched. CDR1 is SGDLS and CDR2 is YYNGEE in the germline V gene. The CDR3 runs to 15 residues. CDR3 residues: CASSQGGQGNQPQHF. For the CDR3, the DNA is TGTGCCAGCAGCCAAGGAGGACAGGGAAATCAGCCCCAGCATTTT.

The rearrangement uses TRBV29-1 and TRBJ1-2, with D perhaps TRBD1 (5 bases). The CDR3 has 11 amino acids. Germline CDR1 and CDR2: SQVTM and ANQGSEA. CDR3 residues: CRGRDFYGYTF. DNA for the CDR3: TGCAGGGGCAGGGATTTCTATGGCTACACCTTC.

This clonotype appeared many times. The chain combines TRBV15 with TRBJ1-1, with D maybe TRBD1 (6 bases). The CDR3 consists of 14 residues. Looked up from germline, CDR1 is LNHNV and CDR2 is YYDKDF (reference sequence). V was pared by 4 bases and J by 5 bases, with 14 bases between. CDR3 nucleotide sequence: TGTGCCACCAGCATCCGAACAGGGACTACTGAAGCTTTCTTT. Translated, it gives CATSIRTGTTEAFF.

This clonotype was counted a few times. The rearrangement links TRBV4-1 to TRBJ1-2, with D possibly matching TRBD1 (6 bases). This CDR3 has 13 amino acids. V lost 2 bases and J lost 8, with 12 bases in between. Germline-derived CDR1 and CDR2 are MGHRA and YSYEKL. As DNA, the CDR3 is TGCGCCAGCAGCCAAACAGGGCTTTGGGGCTACACCTTC. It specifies CASSQTGLWGYTF.

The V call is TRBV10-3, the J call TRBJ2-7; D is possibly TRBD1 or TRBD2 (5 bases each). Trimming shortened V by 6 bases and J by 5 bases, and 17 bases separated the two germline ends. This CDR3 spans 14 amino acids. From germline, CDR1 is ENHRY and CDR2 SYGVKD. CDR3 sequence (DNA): TGTGCCATCAGCGACGAGGGGTTAGAGGACGAGCAGTACTTC. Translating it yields CAISDEGLEDEQYF.

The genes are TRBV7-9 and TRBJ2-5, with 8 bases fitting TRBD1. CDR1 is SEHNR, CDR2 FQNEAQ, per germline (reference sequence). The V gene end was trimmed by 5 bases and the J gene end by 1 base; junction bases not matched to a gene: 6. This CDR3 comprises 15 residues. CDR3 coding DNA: TGTGCCAGCAGCCCGCCTACAGGGGGCCAAGAGACCCAGTACTTC. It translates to CASSPPTGGQETQYF.

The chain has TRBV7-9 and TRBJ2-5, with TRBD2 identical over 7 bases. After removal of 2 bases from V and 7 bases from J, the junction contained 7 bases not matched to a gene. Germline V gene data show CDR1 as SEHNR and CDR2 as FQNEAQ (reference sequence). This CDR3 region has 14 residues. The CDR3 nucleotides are TGTGCCAGCAGCTTACAGGGACTAACCTGGACCCAGTACTTC. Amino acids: CASSLQGLTWTQYF.

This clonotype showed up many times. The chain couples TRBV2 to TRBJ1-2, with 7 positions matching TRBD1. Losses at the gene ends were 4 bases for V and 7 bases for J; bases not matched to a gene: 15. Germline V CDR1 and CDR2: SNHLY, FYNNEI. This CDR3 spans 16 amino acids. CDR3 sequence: CASSGRQGPALGGYTF. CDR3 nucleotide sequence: TGTGCCAGCAGTGGTCGACAGGGCCCCGCGTTAGGTGGCTACACCTTC.

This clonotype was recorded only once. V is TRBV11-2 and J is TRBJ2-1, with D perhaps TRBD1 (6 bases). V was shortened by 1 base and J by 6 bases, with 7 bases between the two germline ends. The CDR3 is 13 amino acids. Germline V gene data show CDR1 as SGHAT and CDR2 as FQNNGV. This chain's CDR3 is CASSLGGLNEQFF. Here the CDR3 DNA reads TGTGCCAGCAGCTTAGGGGGGCTCAATGAGCAGTTCTTC.

In DNA form, the CDR3 reads TGTGCCATCAGTGAGTCGGGGCCAGCTAGCACAGATACGCAGTATTTT. Protein: CAISESGPASTDTQYF. The chain is built from TRBV10-3 and TRBJ2-3; D is perhaps TRBD1 (5 bases). The germline CDR1 and CDR2 sequences are ENHRY and SYGVKD. This CDR3 is built from 16 residues. Trimming took 0 bases from V and 0 from J, leaving 10 bases between them.

This CDR3 reads CASSLFGAWTVNYGYTF. DNA of the CDR3: TGTGCCAGCAGCTTATTCGGTGCCTGGACAGTTAACTATGGCTACACCTTC. The chain has TRBV9 and TRBJ1-2, with D perhaps TRBD1 (6 bases). Germline V gives CDR1 SGDLS, CDR2 YYNGEE. Between the trimmed V and J ends, which lost 4 bases and 1 base, there was a span of 20 bases. The CDR3 is made up of 17 amino acids. Supplemented by reference TRBV9 and TRBJ1-2, the full variable domain reads DSGVTQTPKHLITATGQRVTLRCSPRSGDLSVYWYQQSLDQGLQFLIQYYNGEERAKGNILERFSAQQFPDLHSELNLSSLELGDSALYFCASSLFGAWTVNYGYTFGSGTRLTVV.

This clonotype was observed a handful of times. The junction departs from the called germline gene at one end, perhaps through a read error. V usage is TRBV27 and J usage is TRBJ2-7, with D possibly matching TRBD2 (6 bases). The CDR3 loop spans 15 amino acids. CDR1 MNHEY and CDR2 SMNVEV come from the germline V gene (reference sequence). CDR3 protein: CASSQGEAVAYEQYF. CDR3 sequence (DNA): TGCGCCAGCAGCCAAGGGGAGGCGGTTGCCTACGAGCAGTACTTC.

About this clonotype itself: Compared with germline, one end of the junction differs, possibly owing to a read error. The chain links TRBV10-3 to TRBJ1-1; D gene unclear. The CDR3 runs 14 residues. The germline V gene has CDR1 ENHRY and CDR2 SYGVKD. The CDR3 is CASSLSAFNTEAFF. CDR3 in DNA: TGTGCCAGCAGTCTATCGGCGTTCAACACTGAAGCTTTCTTT.

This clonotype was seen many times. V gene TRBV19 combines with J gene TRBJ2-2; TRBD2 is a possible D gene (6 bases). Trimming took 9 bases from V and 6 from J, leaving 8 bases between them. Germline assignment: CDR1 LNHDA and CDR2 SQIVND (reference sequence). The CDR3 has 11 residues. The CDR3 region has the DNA TGTGCCAGCGGGGAGGCCGGGGAGCTGTTTTTT. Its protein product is CASGEAGELFF.

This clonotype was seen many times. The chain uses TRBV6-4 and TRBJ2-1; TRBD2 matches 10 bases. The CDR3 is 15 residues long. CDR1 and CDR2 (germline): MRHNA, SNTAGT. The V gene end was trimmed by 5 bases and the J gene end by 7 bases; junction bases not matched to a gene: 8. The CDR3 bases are TGTGCCAGCAGTCAGCTAGCGGGAGAGAAGAATGAGCAGTTCTTC. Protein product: CASSQLAGEKNEQFF.

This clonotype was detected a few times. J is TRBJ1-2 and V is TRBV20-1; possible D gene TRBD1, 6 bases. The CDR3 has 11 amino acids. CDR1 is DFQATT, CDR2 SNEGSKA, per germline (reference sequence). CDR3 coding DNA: TGCAGCTTGCAGGACAGCCATGGCTACACCTTC. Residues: CSLQDSHGYTF.

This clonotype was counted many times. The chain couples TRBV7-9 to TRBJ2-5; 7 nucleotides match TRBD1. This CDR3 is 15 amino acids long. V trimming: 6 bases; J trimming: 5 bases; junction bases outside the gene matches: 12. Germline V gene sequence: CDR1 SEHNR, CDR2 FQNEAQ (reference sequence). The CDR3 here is CASSSDRDRPETQYF. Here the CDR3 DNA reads TGTGCCAGCAGTTCCGACAGGGATCGGCCCGAGACCCAGTACTTC.

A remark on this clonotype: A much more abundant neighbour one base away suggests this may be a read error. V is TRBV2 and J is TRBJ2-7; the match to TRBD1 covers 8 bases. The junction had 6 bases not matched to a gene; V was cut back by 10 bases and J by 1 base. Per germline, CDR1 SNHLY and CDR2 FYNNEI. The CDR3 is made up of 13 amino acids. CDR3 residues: CANRGDRSYEQYF. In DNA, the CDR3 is TGTGCCAACAGGGGGGACAGATCCTACGAGCAGTACTTC.

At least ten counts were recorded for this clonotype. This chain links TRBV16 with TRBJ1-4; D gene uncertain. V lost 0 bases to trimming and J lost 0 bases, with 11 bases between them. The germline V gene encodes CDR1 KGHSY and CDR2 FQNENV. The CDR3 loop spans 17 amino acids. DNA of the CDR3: TGTGCCAGCAGCCAATCGCACGGCCGGGCAACTAATGAAAAACTGTTTTTT. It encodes CASSQSHGRATNEKLFF.

The CDR3 region is CATSEGLAPNTGELFF. The CDR3 region has the DNA TGTGCCACCAGTGAAGGGCTAGCCCCGAACACCGGGGAGCTGTTTTTT. V and J are TRBV24-1 and TRBJ2-2; TRBD2 might be the D (5 bases). Germline assignment: CDR1 KGHDR and CDR2 SFDVKD. V lost 4 bases and J 0 bases, leaving 11 bases between the germline ends. CDR3 size: 16 residues.

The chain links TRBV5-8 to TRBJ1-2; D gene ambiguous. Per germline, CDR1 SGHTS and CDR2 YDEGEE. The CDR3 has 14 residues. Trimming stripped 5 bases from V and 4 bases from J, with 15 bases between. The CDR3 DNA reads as TGTGCCAGCAGTCGTTCAGGCTTTACCTATGGCTACACCTTC. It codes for CASSRSGFTYGYTF.

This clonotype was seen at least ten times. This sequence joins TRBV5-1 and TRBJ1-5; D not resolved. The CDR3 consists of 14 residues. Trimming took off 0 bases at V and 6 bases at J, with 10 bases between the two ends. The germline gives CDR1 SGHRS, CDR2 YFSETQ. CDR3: CASSLGSGSQPQHF. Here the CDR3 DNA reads TGCGCCAGCAGCTTGGGATCGGGTTCTCAGCCCCAGCATTTT.

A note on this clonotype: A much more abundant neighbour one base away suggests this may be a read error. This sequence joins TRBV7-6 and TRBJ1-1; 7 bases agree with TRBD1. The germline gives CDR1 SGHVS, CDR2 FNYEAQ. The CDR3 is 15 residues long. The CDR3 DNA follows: TGTGCCAGCAGCCCCCGCCTTGACAGGGCCACTGAAGCTTCCTTT. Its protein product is CASSPRLDRATEASF. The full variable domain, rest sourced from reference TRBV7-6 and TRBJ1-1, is GAGVSQSPRYKVTKRGQDVALRCDPISGHVSLYWYRQALGQGPEFLTYFNYEAQQDKSGLPNDRFSAERPEGSISTLTIQRTEQRDSAMYRCASSPRLDRATEASFGQGTRLTVV.

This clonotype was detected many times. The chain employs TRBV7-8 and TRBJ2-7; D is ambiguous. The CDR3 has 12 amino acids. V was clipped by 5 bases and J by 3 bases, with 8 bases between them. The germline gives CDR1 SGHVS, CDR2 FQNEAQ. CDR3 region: CASSPRLYEQYF. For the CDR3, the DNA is TGTGCCAGCAGCCCCCGACTCTACGAGCAGTACTTC.

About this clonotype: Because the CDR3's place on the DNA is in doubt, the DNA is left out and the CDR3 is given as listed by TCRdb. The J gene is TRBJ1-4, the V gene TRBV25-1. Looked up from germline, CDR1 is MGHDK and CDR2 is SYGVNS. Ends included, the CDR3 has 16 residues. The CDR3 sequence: CACSARDGGSNEKLFF.